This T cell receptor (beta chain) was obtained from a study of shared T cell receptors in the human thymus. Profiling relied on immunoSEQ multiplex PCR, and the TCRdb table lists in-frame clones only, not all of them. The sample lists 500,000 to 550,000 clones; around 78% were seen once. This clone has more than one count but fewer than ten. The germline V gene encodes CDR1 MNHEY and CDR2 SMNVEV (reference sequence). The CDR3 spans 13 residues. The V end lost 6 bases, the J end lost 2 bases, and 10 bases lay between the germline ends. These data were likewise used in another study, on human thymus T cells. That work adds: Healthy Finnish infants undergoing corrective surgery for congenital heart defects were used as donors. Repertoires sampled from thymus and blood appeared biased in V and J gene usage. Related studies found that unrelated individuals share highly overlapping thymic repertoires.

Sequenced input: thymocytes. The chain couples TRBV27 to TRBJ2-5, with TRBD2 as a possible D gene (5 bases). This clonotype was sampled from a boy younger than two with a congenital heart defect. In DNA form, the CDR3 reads TGTGCCAGCAGGGGCACGGGGCAAGAGACCCAGTACTTC. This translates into CASRGTGQETQYF.